One T cell receptor (beta chain) is described in this entry. This sample is drawn from a study of blood T cell repertoires in COVID-19. Overall study: Spain, Italy and the United States supplied samples that represented acute and convalescent COVID-19. PBMCs, B-cell-depleted T cells, or T cells were the source of the cDNA or gDNA that made up the material.

Per the original data handling: Reference gene primer amplification yielded estimated nucleated cell counts. The table came from immunoSEQ multiplex PCR; TCRdb's copy has only in-frame clones and leaves some out. The DNA gave D and trimming, while V, J and clone size come from that table. Among around 300,000 clones listed, 85% were seen once. The sequence was collected from a human donor in a cohort sampled during active COVID-19. Material for sequencing was peripheral blood.

CDR3 nucleotides: TGTGCCAGCAGTAAACCGGGGGGGCATCAGCCCCAGCATTTT. It codes for CASSKPGGHQPQHF. The V gene is TRBV7-2, the J gene TRBJ1-5, with D tentatively TRBD1 (6 bases). V lost 6 bases, J lost 5 bases, and 14 bases lay in between. Per germline, CDR1 SGHTA and CDR2 FQGNSA. This CDR3 region has 14 residues. Based on the CDR3 plus reference TRBV7-2 and TRBJ1-5, the full variable domain is GAGVSQSPSNKVTEKGKDVELRCDPISGHTALYWYRQSLGQGLEFLIYFQGNSAPDKSGLPSDRFSAERTGGSVSTLTIQRTQQEDSAVYLCASSKPGGHQPQHFGDGTRLSIL.